These 12 T cell receptor beta chains came from one sample sequenced in a study of cytomegalovirus exposure and HLA in healthy donors. Primers for the PCR totalled 60 Vbeta and 13 Jbeta. Sequencing was performed with immunoSEQ multiplex PCR; in TCRdb, only in-frame clones are kept and a portion is missing. In the table there are over 150,000 clones, just under 80% of which are singletons. Sequenced material: PBMCs. The receptors derive from a woman aged 50 to 60 in good health and CMV-seropositive.

The rearrangement uses TRBV11-2 and TRBJ1-1, with 8 positions matching TRBD1. V was pared by 5 bases and J by 1 base, with 6 bases of the junction left unmatched. This CDR3 is 15 amino acids long. Germline V gene sequence: CDR1 SGHAT, CDR2 FQNNGV. The CDR3 nucleotides read TGTGCCAGCAGCCCCCGGGACAGGAGGAACACTGAAGCTTTCTTT. It translates to CASSPRDRRNTEAFF.

This chain links TRBV19 with TRBJ2-3; possibly TRBD1 for D (5 bases). Germline CDR1 reads LNHDA; CDR2 reads SQIVND (reference sequence). CDR3 length: 14 amino acids. V was pared by 5 bases and J by 4 bases, with 13 bases between. The CDR3 DNA is TGTGCCAGTAGTTTCCAGGAAGGGGCAGATACGCAGTATTTT. Residues: CASSFQEGADTQYF.

The gene calls are TRBV19 and TRBJ2-3; 8 bases align to TRBD1. After removal of 5 bases from V and 6 bases from J, the junction contained 10 bases not matched to a gene. This CDR3 spans 15 amino acids. The germline V gene has CDR1 LNHDA and CDR2 SQIVND (reference sequence). CDR3: CASSSRGQGADTQYF. CDR3 in DNA: TGTGCCAGTAGTTCAAGGGGCCAGGGGGCGGATACGCAGTATTTT.

This chain links TRBV11-3 with TRBJ1-4, with 9 bases matching TRBD1. The CDR3 runs to 15 residues. J gave up 8 bases and V 1 base, and 5 bases lay outside the gene matches. The V gene's germline CDR1 is SGHNT and CDR2 YENEEA. The CDR3 loop is CASSLAGTGNEKLFF. The CDR3 bases are TGTGCCAGCAGCTTAGCCGGGACAGGGAACGAAAAACTGTTTTTT.

The CDR3 reads CASRPSSGGASNTGELFF. The DNA of the CDR3 is TGTGCCAGCAGACCATCTAGCGGGGGGGCCTCGAACACCGGGGAGCTGTTTTTT. This chain joins TRBV7-6 and TRBJ2-2; TRBD2 agrees at 12 bases. From germline, CDR1 is SGHVS and CDR2 FNYEAQ. The CDR3 is made up of 18 amino acids. V trimming: 6 bases; J trimming: 0 bases; junction bases outside the gene matches: 8.

V usage is TRBV2 and J usage is TRBJ2-2; 9 bases agree with TRBD1. The CDR3 length is 15 residues. Germline trimming cut 3 bases from V and 5 bases from J; bases unmatched to any gene: 4. CDR1 and CDR2 from the germline V gene are SNHLY and FYNNEI. The CDR3 region is CASSEGTGRTGELFF. The CDR3 region has the DNA TGTGCCAGCAGTGAGGGGACAGGGAGGACCGGGGAGCTGTTTTTT.

This sequence joins TRBV29-1 and TRBJ1-1; the D gene is possibly TRBD1 (6 bases). Germline CDR1 and CDR2: SQVTM and ANQGSEA. The V end was cut by 6 bases, the J end by 8 bases, with 19 bases between. This CDR3 region has 13 residues. The CDR3 DNA reads as TGCAGCGTAGGCCCCCAGGGGCAGGGAGAAGCTTTCTTT. Its protein product is CSVGPQGQGEAFF.

The V gene is TRBV27, the J gene TRBJ2-3, with TRBD1 identical over 7 bases. Germline trimming cut 2 bases from V and 2 bases from J; bases unmatched to any gene: 4. The CDR3 contains 15 residues. CDR1 is MNHEY and CDR2 is SMNVEV in the germline V gene (reference sequence). The DNA of the CDR3 is TGTGCCAGCAGTTTAGAGGGACAGTTCACAGATACGCAGTATTTT. This sequence encodes CASSLEGQFTDTQYF.

The chain carries TRBV10-3 and TRBJ1-4; tentatively, D is TRBD1 (6 bases). Trimming shortened V by 4 bases and J by 2 bases, and 8 bases separated the two germline ends. The CDR3 spans 14 residues. Germline assignment: CDR1 ENHRY and CDR2 SYGVKD. The CDR3 DNA reads as TGTGCCATCAGTGGAGGACAGACTAATGAAAAACTGTTTTTT. Its translation: CAISGGQTNEKLFF.

Only a few counts were recorded for this clone. V and J are TRBV9 and TRBJ2-2, with 8 bases lining up with TRBD1. The CDR3 totals 14 residues. Germline CDR1 reads SGDLS; CDR2 reads YYNGEE. The trim removed 2 bases at V and 7 bases at J, leaving 4 bases unmatched. The CDR3 spells CASSVQGADGELFF. CDR3 nucleotide sequence: TGTGCCAGCAGCGTTCAGGGGGCGGACGGGGAGCTGTTTTTT.

The rearrangement joins TRBV6-1 to TRBJ2-1, with 7 positions matching TRBD2. Per the germline V gene, CDR1 is MNHNS and CDR2 is SASEGT. V shed 5 bases and J 2 bases; nucleotides not matched to a gene: 3. The CDR3 has 14 residues. CDR3 nucleotides: TGTGCCAGCAGTCCAAGCGGGACCTACAATGAGCAGTTCTTC. Its translation: CASSPSGTYNEQFF.

The chain joins TRBV7-9 to TRBJ2-3; no firm D call. Trimming took 5 bases from V and 2 from J, leaving 11 bases between them. Germline-derived CDR1 and CDR2 are SEHNR and FQNEAQ (reference sequence). There are 14 residues in the CDR3. The CDR3 DNA is TGTGCCAGCAGCGCCCCGAGGAACACAGATACGCAGTATTTT. Translated: CASSAPRNTDTQYF.